A single sample gave rise to the 5 T cell receptor beta chains below, sequenced in a study of T cells in Graves' hyperthyroidism and ophthalmopathy. Amplification yielded TCR beta CDR3 regions, with RNA transcripts as the source. The HTBI primer set served for first-round RT-PCR of the TCR CDR3. TCRdb independently ran MiXCR on the multiplex PCR reads; one entry per CDR3 protein. The sample carries roughly 98,000 distinct CDR3 sequences, 35% to 50% recorded once. The sample was peripheral blood or thyroid tissue (not recorded which). Receptors originate from a woman in her thirties with Graves' hyperthyroidism.

The rearrangement joins TRBV10-3 to TRBJ2-5, with TRBD1 as a possible D gene (5 bases). Germline V gives CDR1 ENHRY, CDR2 SYGVKD. This CDR3 contains 15 residues. Between the trimmed V and J ends, which lost 2 bases and 5 bases, there was a span of 15 bases. The CDR3 DNA reads as TGTGCCATCAGTGAGATCAAGGGGATTGGGGAGACCCAGTACTTC. Amino acids: CAISEIKGIGETQYF.

This clonotype was recorded at least ten times. The rearrangement joins TRBV28 to TRBJ1-5; tentatively, D is TRBD1 (6 bases). The V end lost 3 bases, the J end lost 6 bases, and 12 bases lay between the germline ends. Germline assignment: CDR1 MDHEN and CDR2 SYDVKM. The CDR3 length is 14 residues. CDR3 sequence: CASSLIQGSQPQHF. The DNA of the CDR3 is TGTGCCAGCAGTTTGATCCAGGGGAGTCAGCCCCAGCATTTT.

V usage is TRBV28 and J usage is TRBJ2-7; D not certain. Trimming stripped 3 bases from V and 4 bases from J, with 7 bases between. Per germline, CDR1 MDHEN and CDR2 SYDVKM. This CDR3 region has 12 residues. CDR3 nucleotides: TGTGCCAGCAGTTTCCTTAGGTACGAGCAGTACTTC. Protein sequence: CASSFLRYEQYF.

This clonotype was observed at least ten times. The chain combines TRBV7-9 with TRBJ2-5; D perhaps matches TRBD1 (5 bases). The CDR3 sequence is 16 residues long. V was shortened by 5 bases and J by 1 base, with 17 bases between the two germline ends. The V gene's germline CDR1 is SEHNR and CDR2 FQNEAQ (reference sequence). CDR3 protein: CASSRPIIRAQETQYF. As DNA, the CDR3 is TGTGCCAGCAGCAGACCAATCATCAGGGCCCAAGAGACCCAGTACTTC.

This chain links TRBV4-1 with TRBJ2-5; D could derive from TRBD1 or TRBD2 (5 bases each). Germline V gene data show CDR1 as MGHRA and CDR2 as YSYEKL. The CDR3 extends over 17 amino acids. V dropped 2 bases and J dropped 3 bases, with 19 bases sitting between them. The CDR3 region is CASSQPSTGTRKETQYF. CDR3 nucleotide sequence: TGCGCCAGCAGCCAACCTAGCACCGGGACGCGAAAAGAGACCCAGTACTTC.